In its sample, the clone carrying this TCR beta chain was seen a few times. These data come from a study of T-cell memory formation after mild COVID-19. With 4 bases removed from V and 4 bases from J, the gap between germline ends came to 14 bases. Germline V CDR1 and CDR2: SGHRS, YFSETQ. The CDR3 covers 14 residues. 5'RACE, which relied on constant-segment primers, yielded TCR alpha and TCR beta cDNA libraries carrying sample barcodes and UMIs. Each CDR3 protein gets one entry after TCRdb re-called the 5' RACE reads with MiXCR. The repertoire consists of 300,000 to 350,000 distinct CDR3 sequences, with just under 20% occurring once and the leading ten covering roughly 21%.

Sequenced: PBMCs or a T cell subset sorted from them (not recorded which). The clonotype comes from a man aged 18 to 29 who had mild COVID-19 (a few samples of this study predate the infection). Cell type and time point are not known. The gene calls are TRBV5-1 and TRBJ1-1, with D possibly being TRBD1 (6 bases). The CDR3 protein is CASSPSGAATEAFF. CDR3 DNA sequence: TGCGCCAGCAGCCCATCGGGGGCCGCCACTGAAGCTTTCTTT.